This T cell receptor (beta chain) comes out of a study of identical twins. Study-level points and caveats: Out-of-frame beta chain sequences displayed weaker excess sharing between twins. Within cord blood, abundant beta clonotypes carried fewer insertions, but memory repertoires showed no such trend.

A universal primer site arose from template switching, and cDNA bore unique molecular identifiers. From the 5' RACE reads, TCRdb called clonotypes with MiXCR, one entry per CDR3 protein. The sample holds about 240,000 distinct CDR3 sequences, about 12% seen once. This clonotype was counted at least ten times. Its antigen remains unknown. V gave up 2 bases and J gave up 4 bases, with 8 bases separating them. Germline loops: CDR1 LGHNA, CDR2 YSLEER. The CDR3 extends over 13 amino acids. The same sample was also used in a study of yellow fever vaccine responses in identical twins. That work contributes: Twins' T cell vaccine responses reportedly looked partly convergent, partly personalized.

The source material was memory (CD45RO+) T cells sorted from blood. This clonotype was sampled from a woman aged 18-29 years in good health. V usage is TRBV4-3 and J usage is TRBJ1-2; D might be TRBD1 (6 bases). The CDR3 sequence: CASSQPDSYGYTF. The CDR3 coding sequence is TGCGCCAGCAGCCAACCGGACAGCTATGGCTACACCTTC.